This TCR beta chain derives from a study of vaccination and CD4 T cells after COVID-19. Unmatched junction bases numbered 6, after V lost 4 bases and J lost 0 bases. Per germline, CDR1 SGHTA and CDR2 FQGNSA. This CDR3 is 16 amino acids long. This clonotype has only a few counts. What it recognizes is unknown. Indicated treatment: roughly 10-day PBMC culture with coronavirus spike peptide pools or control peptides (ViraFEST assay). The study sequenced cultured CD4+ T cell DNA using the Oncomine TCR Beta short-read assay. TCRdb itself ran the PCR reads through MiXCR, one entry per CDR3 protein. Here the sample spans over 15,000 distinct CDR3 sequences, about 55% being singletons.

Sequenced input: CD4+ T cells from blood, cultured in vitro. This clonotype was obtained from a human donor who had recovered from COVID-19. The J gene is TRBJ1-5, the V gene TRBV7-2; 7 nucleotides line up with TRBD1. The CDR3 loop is CASSYGTALSNQPQHF. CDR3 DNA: TGTGCCAGCAGCTATGGGACAGCCCTTAGCAATCAGCCCCAGCATTTT.